This T cell receptor (beta chain) originates from a study of cytomegalovirus exposure and HLA in healthy donors. Study as a whole: Previous work identified 120 million or so unique TCR beta sequences from 150 million to 200 million T cells. Study conclusions and caveats: Later, an analysis found that common viral pathogens appeared to be linked with several of the most significant clusters. Follow-up analysis later connected one missense variant in DCLRE1C with trimming of TCR beta V- and J-genes.

PCR used 60 Vbeta primers and 13 Jbeta primers. Clones were read by immunoSEQ multiplex PCR, and TCRdb kept only the in-frame ones, dropping some. Of tens of thousands of clones in the sample, less than 80% were seen once. In germline, CDR1 is MDHEN, CDR2 SYDVKM. CDR3 length equals 14 residues. V lost 3 bases and J lost 3; bases outside the gene matches: 3. As regards this clone: The antigen is not known.

The sequencing input was PBMCs. The gene calls are TRBV28 and TRBJ2-7; TRBD1 matches at 9 bases. The receptor's source is a woman between 40 and 55 years old in good health and CMV-seronegative. Written as DNA, the CDR3 is TGTGCCAGCAGTTTTCCGGGACAGGGCTACGAGCAGTACTTC. Protein: CASSFPGQGYEQYF.